This entry describes one T cell receptor beta chain. This entry is derived from a study of OX40 agonist ivuxolimab in advanced cancers. Generated by immunoSEQ multiplex PCR, the TCRdb table keeps only in-frame clones and is missing some. Here the sample spans tens of thousands of clones, 70% to 90% being singletons. This CDR3 has 15 residues. Trimming took off 2 bases at V and 0 bases at J, with 7 bases between the two ends. Germline V gene lookup returns CDR1 MNHNS and CDR2 SASEGT. The chain is built from TRBV6-1 and TRBJ2-2; D may be TRBD2 (5 bases). The clonotype was recovered from an adult with an advanced solid tumor such as melanoma, head and neck, liver or kidney cancer. Material: CD4+ or CD8+ T cells sorted from blood, obtained in a trial of the OX40 agonist ivuxolimab. The CDR3 reads CASSEPGTNTGELFF. The CDR3 DNA follows: TGTGCCAGCAGTGAACCGGGAACGAACACCGGGGAGCTGTTTTTT.